A selection of T cell receptor beta chains follows, all from one sample in a study of CD8 T cells in ankylosing spondylitis. TCRdb recomputed calls from the 5' RACE reads with MiXCR, one row per CDR3 protein. The data hold approximately 300,000 distinct CDR3 sequences, with 7% to 9% observed a single time. The material sequenced was blood, either unsorted or a sorted T cell fraction (not recorded which). The receptors shown here come from a male donor with ankylosing spondylitis. Both conserved end residues are part of each CDR3. The D gene is left open where the match is weak. Expanded clones are given a class, and other clones once, few, many or no size at all.

.	few	14	TRBV6-5	TRBJ1-1	CASSYDVRNTEAFF	TGTGCCAGCAGTTACGACGTTAGGAACACTGAAGCTTTCTTT
.	.	15	TRBV6-4	TRBJ2-2	CASSALGTPPGELFF	TGTGCCAGCAGTGCTCTCGGGACACCTCCCGGGGAGCTGTTTTTT
.	.	15	TRBV2	TRBJ2-1	CASSEALEYPNEQFF	TGTGCCAGCAGTGAAGCGCTTGAGTACCCGAATGAGCAGTTCTTC
.	.	16	TRBV11-2	TRBJ2-1	CASREPLGNSYNEQFF	TGTGCCAGCAGGGAGCCGCTAGGTAACTCCTACAATGAGCAGTTCTTC
TRBD1	many	15	TRBV6-2/TRBV6-3	TRBJ2-7	CASSYSTGGIDEQYF	TGTGCCAGCAGTTACTCCACAGGGGGTATCGACGAGCAGTACTTC
TRBD2	few	14	TRBV12-5	TRBJ2-3	CASAGLAGTDTQYF	TGTGCTAGTGCTGGGCTAGCGGGAACAGATACGCAGTATTTT
TRBD1	many	15	TRBV4-2	TRBJ2-2	CASSQGDRETGELFF	TGTGCCAGCAGCCAAGGGGACAGGGAAACCGGGGAGCTGTTTTTT
.	few	13	TRBV5-1	TRBJ2-7	CASSLNRAHEQYF	TGCGCCAGCAGCTTGAACAGGGCCCACGAGCAGTACTTC
.	.	16	TRBV4-2	TRBJ2-1	CASSQEVETGTREQFF	TGTGCCAGCAGCCAAGAGGTCGAGACAGGAACCCGTGAGCAGTTCTTC
TRBD1	few	15	TRBV28	TRBJ1-5	CASRFRGPRNQPQHF	TGTGCCAGCAGATTCAGGGGGCCACGCAATCAGCCCCAGCATTTT
.	few	12	TRBV30	TRBJ2-7	CAWSSGLREQYF	TGTGCCTGGAGTTCCGGCCTCCGGGAGCAGTACTTC
.	.	14	TRBV11-3	TRBJ2-1	CASSLGRLSGEQFF	TGTGCCAGCAGCTTAGGGAGACTATCGGGCGAGCAGTTCTTC
.	.	15	TRBV3-1	TRBJ2-5	CASSQNPDLPETQYF	TGTGCCAGCAGCCAGAACCCCGACCTTCCAGAGACCCAGTACTTC
.	.	15	TRBV7-2	TRBJ1-2	CASSLVGITNYGYTF	TGTGCCAGCAGCTTAGTTGGGATTACTAACTATGGCTACACCTTC
.	few	16	TRBV25-1	TRBJ1-6	CASSESGLTRTSPLHF	TGTGCCAGCAGTGAATCGGGGCTTACAAGGACTTCACCCCTCCACTTT
.	many	15	TRBV11-3	TRBJ1-3	CASSLGLISGNTIYF	TGTGCCAGCAGCTTAGGGCTCATCTCTGGAAACACCATATATTTT
TRBD2	many	13	TRBV29-1	TRBJ2-1	CSVIAGGMNEQFF	TGCAGCGTGATAGCGGGAGGAATGAATGAGCAGTTCTTC
TRBD2	.	15	TRBV2	TRBJ2-1	CASSEREGPYNEQFF	TGTGCCAGCAGTGAGCGGGAGGGCCCTTACAATGAGCAGTTCTTC
.	many	16	TRBV6-2/TRBV6-3	TRBJ2-1	CASSYPSGFSYNEQFF	TGTGCCAGCAGTTATCCCTCGGGGTTCTCCTACAATGAGCAGTTCTTC